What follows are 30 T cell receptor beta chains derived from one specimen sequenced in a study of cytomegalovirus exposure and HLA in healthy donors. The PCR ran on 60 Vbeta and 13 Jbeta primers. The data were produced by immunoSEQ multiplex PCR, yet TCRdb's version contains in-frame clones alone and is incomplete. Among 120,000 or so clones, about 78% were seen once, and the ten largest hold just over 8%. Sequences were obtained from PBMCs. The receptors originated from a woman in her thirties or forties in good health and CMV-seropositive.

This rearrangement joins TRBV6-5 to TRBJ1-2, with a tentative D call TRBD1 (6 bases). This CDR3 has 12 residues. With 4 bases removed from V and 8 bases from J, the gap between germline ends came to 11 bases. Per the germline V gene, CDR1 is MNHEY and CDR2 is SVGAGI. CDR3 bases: TGTGCCAGCAGTTCCCAGGGGTTAGGCTACACCTTC. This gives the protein CASSSQGLGYTF.

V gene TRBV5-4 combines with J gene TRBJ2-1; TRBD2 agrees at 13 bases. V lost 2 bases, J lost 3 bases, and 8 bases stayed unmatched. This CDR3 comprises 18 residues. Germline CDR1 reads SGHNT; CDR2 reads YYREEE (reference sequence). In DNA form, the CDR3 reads TGTGCCAGCAGCTTAAACTTCTGGACTAGCGGGGGCTACAATGAGCAGTTCTTC. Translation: CASSLNFWTSGGYNEQFF.

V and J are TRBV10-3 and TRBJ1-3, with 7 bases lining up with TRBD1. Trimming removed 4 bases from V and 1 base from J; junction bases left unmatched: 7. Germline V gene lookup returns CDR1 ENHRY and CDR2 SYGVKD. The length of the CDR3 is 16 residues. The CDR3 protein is CAISGGSTGSGNTIYF. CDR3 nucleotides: TGTGCCATCAGTGGGGGGTCGACAGGGTCTGGAAACACCATATATTTT.

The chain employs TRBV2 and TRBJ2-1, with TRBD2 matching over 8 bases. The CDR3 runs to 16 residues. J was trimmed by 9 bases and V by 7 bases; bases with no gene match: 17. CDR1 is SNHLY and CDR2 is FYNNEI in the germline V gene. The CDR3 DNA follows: TGTGCCAGCATTTACATAGCGGGGATGGGGGCGGGTGAGCAGTTCTTC. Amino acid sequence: CASIYIAGMGAGEQFF.

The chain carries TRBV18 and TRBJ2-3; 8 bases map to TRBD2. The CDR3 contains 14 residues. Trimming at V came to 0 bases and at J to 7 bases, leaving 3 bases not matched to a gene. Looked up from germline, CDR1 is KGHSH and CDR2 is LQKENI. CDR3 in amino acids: CASSPPGGVHTQYF. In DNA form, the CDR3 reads TGTGCCAGCTCACCACCCGGGGGGGTCCATACGCAGTATTTT.

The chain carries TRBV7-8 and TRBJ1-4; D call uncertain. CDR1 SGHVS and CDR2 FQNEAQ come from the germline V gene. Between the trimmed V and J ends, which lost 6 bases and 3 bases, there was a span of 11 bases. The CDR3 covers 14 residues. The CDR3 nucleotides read TGTGCCAGCAGTGTCGATCCGGCTAATGAAAAACTGTTTTTT. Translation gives CASSVDPANEKLFF. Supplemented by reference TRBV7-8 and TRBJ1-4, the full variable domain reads GAGVSQSPRYKVAKRGQDVALRCDPISGHVSLFWYQQALGQGPEFLTYFQNEAQLDKSGLPSDRFFAERPEGSVSTLKIQRTQQEDSAVYLCASSVDPANEKLFFGSGTQLSVL.

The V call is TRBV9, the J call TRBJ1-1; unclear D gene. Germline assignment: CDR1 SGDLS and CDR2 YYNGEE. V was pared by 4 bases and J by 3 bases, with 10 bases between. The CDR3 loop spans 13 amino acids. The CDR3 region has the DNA TGTGCCAGCAGCCCCTCCGAGGACACTGAAGCTTTCTTT. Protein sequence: CASSPSEDTEAFF.

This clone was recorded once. The CDR3 DNA reads as TGTGCCAGCAGTCTACAGGTTCTCTCTGGAAACACCATATATTTT. Encoded protein: CASSLQVLSGNTIYF. The chain links TRBV6-1 to TRBJ1-3, with a weak D call TRBD1 (5 bases). The CDR3 runs 15 residues. Trimming took off 5 bases at V and 0 bases at J, with 11 bases between the two ends. Germline loops: CDR1 MNHNS, CDR2 SASEGT.

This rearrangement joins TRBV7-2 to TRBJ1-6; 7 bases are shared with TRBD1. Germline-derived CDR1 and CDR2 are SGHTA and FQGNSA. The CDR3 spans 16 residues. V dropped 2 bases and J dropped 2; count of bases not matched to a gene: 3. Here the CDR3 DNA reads TGTGCCAGCAGCTTAAGGGGACAGACCTATAATTCACCCCTCCACTTT. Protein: CASSLRGQTYNSPLHF.

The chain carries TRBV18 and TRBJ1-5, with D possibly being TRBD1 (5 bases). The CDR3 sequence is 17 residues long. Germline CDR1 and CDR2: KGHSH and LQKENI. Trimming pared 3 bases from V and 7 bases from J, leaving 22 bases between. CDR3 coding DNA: TGTGCCAGCTCACCGAACTCCCCGGGGGGTTCGGGGCAGCCCCAGCATTTT. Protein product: CASSPNSPGGSGQPQHF.

CDR3 protein: CASSIRGSGYTF. In nucleotides, the CDR3 is TGTGCCAGTAGTATACGGGGTAGTGGCTACACCTTC. This chain uses TRBV19 with TRBJ1-2; D not certain. This CDR3 region has 12 residues. CDR1 and CDR2 from the germline V gene are LNHDA and SQIVND (reference sequence). The germline V and J ends were trimmed by 2 bases and 7 bases, with 8 bases remaining between them.

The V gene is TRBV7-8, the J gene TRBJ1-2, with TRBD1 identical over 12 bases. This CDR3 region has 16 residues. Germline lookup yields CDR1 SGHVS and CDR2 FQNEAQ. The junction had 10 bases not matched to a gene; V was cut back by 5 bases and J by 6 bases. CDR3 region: CASSLDGTGGSDGYTF. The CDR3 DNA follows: TGTGCCAGCAGCCTGGATGGGACAGGGGGCTCGGATGGCTACACCTTC. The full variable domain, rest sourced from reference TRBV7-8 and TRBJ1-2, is GAGVSQSPRYKVAKRGQDVALRCDPISGHVSLFWYQQALGQGPEFLTYFQNEAQLDKSGLPSDRFFAERPEGSVSTLKIQRTQQEDSAVYLCASSLDGTGGSDGYTFGSGTRLTVV.

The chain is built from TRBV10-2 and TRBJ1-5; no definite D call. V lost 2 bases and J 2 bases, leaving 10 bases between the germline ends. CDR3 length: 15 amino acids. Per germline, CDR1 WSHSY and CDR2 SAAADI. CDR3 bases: TGCGCCAGCAGTGAGCCGGGATTAGGCAATCAGCCCCAGCATTTT. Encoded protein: CASSEPGLGNQPQHF.

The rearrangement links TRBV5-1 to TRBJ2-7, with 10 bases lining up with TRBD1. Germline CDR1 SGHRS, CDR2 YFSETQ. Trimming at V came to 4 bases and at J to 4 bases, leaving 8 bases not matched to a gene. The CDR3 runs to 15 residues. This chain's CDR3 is CASSQTRDRGYEQYF. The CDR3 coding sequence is TGCGCCAGCAGCCAGACCCGGGACAGGGGATACGAGCAGTACTTC.

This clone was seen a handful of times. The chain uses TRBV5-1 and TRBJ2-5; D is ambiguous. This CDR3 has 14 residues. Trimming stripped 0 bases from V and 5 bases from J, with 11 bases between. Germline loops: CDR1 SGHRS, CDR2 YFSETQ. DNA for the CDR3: TGCGCCAGCAGCTTGGGTGAAGCTAGGGAGACCCAGTACTTC. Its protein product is CASSLGEARETQYF.

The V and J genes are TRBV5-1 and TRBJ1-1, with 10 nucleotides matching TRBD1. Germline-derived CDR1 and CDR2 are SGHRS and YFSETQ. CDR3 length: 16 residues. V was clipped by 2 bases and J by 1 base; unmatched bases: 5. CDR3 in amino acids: CASSFGDRGGNTEAFF. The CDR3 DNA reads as TGCGCCAGCAGCTTTGGGGACAGGGGTGGGAACACTGAAGCTTTCTTT. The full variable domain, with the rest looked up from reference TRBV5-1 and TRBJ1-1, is KAGVTQTPRYLIKTRGQQVTLSCSPISGHRSVSWYQQTPGQGLQFLFEYFSETQRNKGNFPGRFSGRQFSNSRSEMNVSTLELGDSALYLCASSFGDRGGNTEAFFGQGTRLTVV.

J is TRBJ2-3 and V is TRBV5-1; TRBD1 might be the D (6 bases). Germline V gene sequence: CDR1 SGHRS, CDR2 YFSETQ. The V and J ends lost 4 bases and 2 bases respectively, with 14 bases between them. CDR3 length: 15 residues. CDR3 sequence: CASSLAPGATDTQYF. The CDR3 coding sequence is TGCGCCAGCAGCCTGGCCCCAGGGGCCACAGATACGCAGTATTTT.

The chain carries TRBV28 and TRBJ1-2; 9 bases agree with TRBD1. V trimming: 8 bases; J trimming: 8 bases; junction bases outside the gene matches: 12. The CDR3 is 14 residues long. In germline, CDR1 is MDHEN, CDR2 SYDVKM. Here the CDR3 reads CASDTHRGRGGYTF. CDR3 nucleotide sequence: TGTGCCAGCGATACACACAGGGGGCGAGGAGGCTACACCTTC.

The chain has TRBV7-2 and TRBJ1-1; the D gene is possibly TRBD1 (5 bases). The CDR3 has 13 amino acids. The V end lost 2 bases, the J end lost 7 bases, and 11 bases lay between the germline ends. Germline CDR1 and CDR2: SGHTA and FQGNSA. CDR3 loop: CASSLNQGGEAFF. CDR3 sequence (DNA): TGTGCCAGCAGCTTAAATCAGGGAGGTGAAGCTTTCTTT.

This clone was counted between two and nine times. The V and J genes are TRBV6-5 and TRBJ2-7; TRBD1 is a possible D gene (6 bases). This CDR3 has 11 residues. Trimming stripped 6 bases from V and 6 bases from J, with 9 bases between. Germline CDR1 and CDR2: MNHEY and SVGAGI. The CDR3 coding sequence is TGTGCCAGCAGGTGCAGGGGCGAGCAGTACTTC. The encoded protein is CASRCRGEQYF.

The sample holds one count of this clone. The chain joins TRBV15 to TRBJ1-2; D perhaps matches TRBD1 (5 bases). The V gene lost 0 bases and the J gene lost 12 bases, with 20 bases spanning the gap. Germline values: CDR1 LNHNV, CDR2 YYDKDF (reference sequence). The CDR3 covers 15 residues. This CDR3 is CATSRDVVEGTPNTF. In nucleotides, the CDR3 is TGTGCCACCAGCAGAGATGTGGTGGAGGGGACCCCTAACACCTTC.

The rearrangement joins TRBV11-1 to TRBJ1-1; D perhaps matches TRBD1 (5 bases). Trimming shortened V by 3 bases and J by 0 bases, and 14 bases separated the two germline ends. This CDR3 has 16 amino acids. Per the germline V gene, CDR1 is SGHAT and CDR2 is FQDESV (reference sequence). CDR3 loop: CASSLVLAGLNTEAFF. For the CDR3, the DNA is TGTGCCAGCAGCTTGGTTCTGGCAGGGCTGAACACTGAAGCTTTCTTT. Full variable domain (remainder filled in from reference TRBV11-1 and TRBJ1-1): EAEVAQSPRYKITEKSQAVAFWCDPISGHATLYWYRQILGQGPELLVQFQDESVVDDSQLPKDRFSAERLKGVDSTLKIQPAELGDSAMYLCASSLVLAGLNTEAFFGQGTRLTVV.

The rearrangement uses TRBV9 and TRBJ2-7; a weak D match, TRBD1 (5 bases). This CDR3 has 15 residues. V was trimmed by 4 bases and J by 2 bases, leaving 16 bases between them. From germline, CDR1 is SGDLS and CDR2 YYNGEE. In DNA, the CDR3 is TGTGCCAGCAGCCCCCGCTATGGGGCCACCTACGAGCAGTACTTC. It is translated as CASSPRYGATYEQYF.

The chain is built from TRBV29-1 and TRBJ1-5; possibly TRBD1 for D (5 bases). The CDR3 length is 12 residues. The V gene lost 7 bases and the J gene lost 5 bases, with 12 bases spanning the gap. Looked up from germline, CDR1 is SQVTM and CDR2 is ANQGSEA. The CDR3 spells CSAGQFDQPQHF. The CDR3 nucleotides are TGCAGCGCCGGACAATTTGATCAGCCCCAGCATTTT.

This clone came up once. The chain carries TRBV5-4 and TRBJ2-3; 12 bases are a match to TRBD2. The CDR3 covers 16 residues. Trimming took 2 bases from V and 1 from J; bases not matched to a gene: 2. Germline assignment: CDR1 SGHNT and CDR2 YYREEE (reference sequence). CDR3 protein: CASSLRLAGGTDTQYF. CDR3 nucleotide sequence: TGTGCCAGCAGCTTACGACTAGCGGGAGGCACAGATACGCAGTATTTT.

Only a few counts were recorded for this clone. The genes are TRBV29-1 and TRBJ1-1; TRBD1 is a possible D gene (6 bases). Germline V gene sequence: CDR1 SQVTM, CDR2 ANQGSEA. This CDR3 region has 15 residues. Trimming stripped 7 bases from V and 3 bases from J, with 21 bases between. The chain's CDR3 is CSAEREGGVDTEAFF. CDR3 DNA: TGCAGCGCCGAAAGAGAGGGGGGGGTAGACACTGAAGCTTTCTTT.

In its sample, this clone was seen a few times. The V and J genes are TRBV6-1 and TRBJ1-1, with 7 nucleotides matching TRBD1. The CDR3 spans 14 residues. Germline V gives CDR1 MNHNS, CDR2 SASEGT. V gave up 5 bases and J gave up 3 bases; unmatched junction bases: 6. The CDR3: CASSPTGLHTEAFF. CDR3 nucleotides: TGTGCCAGCAGTCCGACAGGGCTGCACACTGAAGCTTTCTTT.

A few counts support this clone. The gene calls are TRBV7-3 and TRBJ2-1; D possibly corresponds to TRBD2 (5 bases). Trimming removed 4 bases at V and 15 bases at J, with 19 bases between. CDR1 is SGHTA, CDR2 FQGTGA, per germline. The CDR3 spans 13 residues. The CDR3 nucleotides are TGTGCCAGCAGCTCAGCCGACGGACTGGCCCCGTTCTTC. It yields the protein CASSSADGLAPFF.

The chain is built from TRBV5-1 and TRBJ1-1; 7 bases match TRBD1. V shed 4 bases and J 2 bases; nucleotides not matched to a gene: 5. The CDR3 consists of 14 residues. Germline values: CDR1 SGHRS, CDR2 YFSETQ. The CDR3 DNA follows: TGCGCCAGCAGCGCCGACAGGGTAAACACTGAAGCTTTCTTT. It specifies CASSADRVNTEAFF.

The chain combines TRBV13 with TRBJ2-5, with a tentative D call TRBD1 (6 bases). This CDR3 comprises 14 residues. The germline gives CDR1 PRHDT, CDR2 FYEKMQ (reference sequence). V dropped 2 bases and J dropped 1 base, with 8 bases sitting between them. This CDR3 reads CASSLSGVQETQYF. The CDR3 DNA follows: TGTGCCAGCAGCTTATCAGGGGTCCAAGAGACCCAGTACTTC.